This TCR beta chain was recorded in a study of blood T cell repertoires in COVID-19. Study-wide background: Sites in the United States, Italy and Spain provided acute and convalescent COVID-19 samples. PBMCs, B-cell-depleted T cells, or T cells provided the cDNA or gDNA that made up the material.

The authors' processing: Amplification with reference gene primers provided the estimates of nucleated cell counts. Method: immunoSEQ multiplex PCR; TCRdb's copy keeps in-frame clones and lacks some. V and J calls and clone size are given by that table; D and trimming were obtained from the DNA. This sample carries just over 250,000 clones, more than 85% of them seen once, and the ten largest clones take approximately 2.5%. Seattle-derived patients entered the study during active infection and were followed longitudinally. V lost 5 bases, J lost 0 bases, and 10 bases stayed unmatched. The CDR3 covers 19 residues. Germline-derived CDR1 and CDR2 are SGHVS and FQNEAQ.

Sequencing was done on a sample of peripheral blood. This chain uses TRBV7-8 with TRBJ2-1; TRBD2 matches 13 bases. The sequence was collected from a person aged 18-35 years with COVID-19, enrolled during active disease. CDR3 loop: CASSKILAGGLSSYNEQFF. Here the CDR3 DNA reads TGTGCCAGCAGCAAAATACTAGCGGGAGGGTTGAGCTCCTACAATGAGCAGTTCTTC.